These T cell receptor beta chains were read from a single sample in a study of identifying expanded T cells in peripheral blood. Assay used: immunoSEQ multiplex PCR; TCRdb lists only in-frame clones, some missing. Among over 75,000 clones, roughly 88% were seen once, and the ten largest hold about 4%. Source material: blood. The receptors stem from a person aged 18-70 years in good health. CDR3s include the opening cysteine and the closing phenylalanine or tryptophan. D genes are given only for firm matches. Rows give clone size only sometimes, using once, few, many, or a class for an expanded clone.

d_call j_call clone_size v_call cdr3_nt cdr3_aa
. TRBJ2-1 . TRBV10-1 TGCGCCAGCAGTGAGTCCAGGGGCGCGATTAATGAGCAGTTCTTC CASSESRGAINEQFF
. TRBJ2-2 . TRBV30 TGTGCCTGGAGCCTGGCGGCGTCCGGGGAGCTGTTTTTT CAWSLAASGELFF
. TRBJ2-7 . TRBV5-1 TGCGCCAGCAGCGGAGGGGACACACGGGAAGCCGAGCAGTACTTC CASSGGDTREAEQYF
. TRBJ1-6 . TRBV30 TGTGCCTGGAGTCATACCAGGGTTGGGACCTATAATTCACCCCTCCACTTT CAWSHTRVGTYNSPLHF
. TRBJ1-2 few TRBV6-5 TGTGCCAGCAGTTACTCGGGACGGGCTAACTATGGCTACACCTTC CASSYSGRANYGYTF
. TRBJ1-4 . TRBV27 TGTGCCAGCAGTTTAAACCCAGGGGCTAATGAAAAACTGTTTTTT CASSLNPGANEKLFF
. TRBJ1-6 . TRBV10-3 TGTGCCATCAGTGGGGATAATTCACCCCTCCACTTT CAISGDNSPLHF
. TRBJ1-1 . TRBV30 TGTGCCTGGAGCGGACAGACGAGCTCTGAAGCTTTCTTT CAWSGQTSSEAFF
TRBD2 TRBJ2-7 . TRBV6-5 TGTGCAATCAGTGGGGGGGACCCCTACGAGCAGTACTTC CAISGGDPYEQYF
TRBD2 TRBJ2-1 . TRBV28 TGTGCCAGCAGTTCGAGCGGGACCTCACCCGGGAATGAGCAGTTCTTC CASSSSGTSPGNEQFF
. TRBJ2-1 once TRBV9 TGTGCCAGCAGCGTAGACCCCTCGAATTACAATGAGCAGTTCTTC CASSVDPSNYNEQFF
. TRBJ2-5 . TRBV28 TGTGCCAGCAAACCTGGGGCTCACGACCAAGAGACCCAGTACTTC CASKPGAHDQETQYF
. TRBJ2-3 . TRBV6-5 TGTGCCAGCAGAAGGTTAGATACGCAGTATTTT CASRRLDTQYF
. TRBJ1-2 . TRBV10-2 TGCGCCCTGCCTCCGTCCAGGACAGCTAACTATGGCTACACCTTC CALPPSRTANYGYTF
TRBD1 TRBJ2-1 . TRBV2 TGTGCCAGCAGTGAATGGGACAGACAGGGGAATGAGCAGTTCTTC CASSEWDRQGNEQFF
TRBD2 TRBJ2-3 . TRBV6-4 TGTGCCAGCAGTGAGCTAGCGGGGGGCGAAGATACGCAGTATTTT CASSELAGGEDTQYF
. TRBJ2-3 . TRBV29-1 TGCAGCGGTAGTGGGGCCCGGTCTTCCAACACAGATACGCAGTATTTT CSGSGARSSNTDTQYF
TRBD1 TRBJ2-3 . TRBV28 TGTGCCAGCAGTTTAGGGACAGGCCAAAGCACAGATACGCAGTATTTT CASSLGTGQSTDTQYF
. TRBJ2-2 . TRBV27 TGTGCCAGCAGTTTATTAGGGGGAGGGAAAACCGGGGAGCTGTTTTTT CASSLLGGGKTGELFF
. TRBJ1-1 . TRBV19 TGTGCCAGTAGTATGGCCACAGGGCTCACTGAAGCTTTCTTT CASSMATGLTEAFF
TRBD2 TRBJ2-1 . TRBV28 TGTGCCAGCCATCTCGTGGGCGGGAGCTCCTACAATGAGCAGTTCTTC CASHLVGGSSYNEQFF
. TRBJ2-7 . TRBV5-4 TGTGCCAGCAGCTTGGGTGGGATCTCCTACGAGCAGTACTTC CASSLGGISYEQYF
. TRBJ1-5 . TRBV27 TGTGCCAGCAGTTTTCGGGGTCCCAATCAGCCCCAGCATTTT CASSFRGPNQPQHF
. TRBJ1-4 . TRBV28 TGTGCCAGCAGTTTAGCCCTACAGGGAACTAATGAAAAACTGTTTTTT CASSLALQGTNEKLFF
. TRBJ2-2 . TRBV27 TGTGCCAGCAGCTTAACAGGGTTCACCGGGGAGCTGTTTTTT CASSLTGFTGELFF
. TRBJ1-4 few TRBV14 TGTGCCAGCAGCTACGCAGCCCAGGGTAAACTGTTTTTT CASSYAAQGKLFF
TRBD1 TRBJ2-3 . TRBV19 TGTGCCAGTAGTACCCACGACAGGGGCTACACAGATACGCAGTATTTT CASSTHDRGYTDTQYF
TRBD2 TRBJ2-2 . TRBV7-3 TGTGCCAGCAGCCGAGCGGCGGGGGTTGGGTCCGGGGAGCTGTTTTTT CASSRAAGVGSGELFF
. TRBJ1-1 . TRBV28 TGTGCCAGCAGTTTATTGATCAACACTGAAGCTTTCTTT CASSLLINTEAFF